This entry is about one T cell receptor beta chain. CDR1 and CDR2 (germline): MGHDK, SYGVNS. CDR3 length equals 11 residues. V lost 8 bases, J lost 3 bases, and 8 bases lay in between. These data belong to a study of blood T cells in healthy people across ages. Then a second PCR, running roughly 7 to 11 cycles, was carried out with a sample-barcoded 5' primer and a J-beta primer mix. TCRdb processed the 5' RACE reads anew with MiXCR; each CDR3 protein has one entry. The sample holds about 1.8 million distinct CDR3 sequences; less than 50% are singletons and the top ten take roughly 2.1%. The sequence was collected from a middle-aged woman in good health. The V and J genes are TRBV25-1 and TRBJ2-7; no firm D call. The sample was blood. This chain's CDR3 is CASGNHYEQYF. The DNA for the CDR3 is TGTGCCAGCGGGAACCACTACGAGCAGTACTTC.